This TCR beta chain was retrieved from a study of blood T cell repertoires in COVID-19. Study details: Material from acute and convalescent COVID-19 was sourced from the United States, Italy and Spain. PBMCs, B-cell-depleted T cells, or T cells provided the cDNA or gDNA that made up the material.

Under the authors' procedure: Cell counts per sample came from amplifying reference gene primers. Using immunoSEQ multiplex PCR, the repertoire was profiled, and TCRdb retains in-frame clones only, with some absent. V, J and clone size are taken as reported in that table, and D and trimming were inferred from the DNA itself. The sample records 150,000 to 200,000 clones, 88% being singletons. The junction had 6 bases not matched to a gene; V was cut back by 3 bases and J by 7 bases. The CDR3 loop spans 13 amino acids. From germline, CDR1 is GTSNPN and CDR2 SVGIG (reference sequence). The chain is built from TRBV30 and TRBJ2-3; TRBD2 aligns across 8 bases. Source material: PBMCs or T cells enriched from blood (not recorded which). The receptor was isolated from a woman aged 18-29 years who had recovered from COVID-19. The CDR3 region has the DNA TGTGCCTGGAGGACTAGCGCGGCTAATACGCAGTATTTT. It specifies CAWRTSAANTQYF.